Below, one T cell receptor beta chain is given with its context. Its antigen remains unidentified. The sample holds no much larger clone one base away, and base qualities are not on file. The sample comes from a study of blood T cell repertoires in COVID-19 (dated by TCRdb to 2019 to 2021). Background for the entire study: Samples from collaborators originated in the United States, Italy and Spain and spanned both the acute and convalescent phases of COVID-19. The material from the prospective study consisted of cDNA or gDNA derived from T cells, B-cell-depleted T cells, or PBMCs. Deeply sampled blood TCRbeta repertoires from subjects exposed to, actively infected with, or recovered from COVID-19 were included in the dataset. A freely available public database, intended as a resource for researchers studying the immune response to SARS-CoV-2, is where the repertoires were released. Samples came from the ongoing ImmuneRACE study (first 160 participants) plus 1,254 subjects from 6 global collaborators. The sample metadata nearly always contained a de-identified subject ID, COVID-19 status, age in years and sex. Where available, HLA class I and class II types were taken from metadata supplied by the sample provider and were not determined by assay-based typing.

The paper as a whole reports these results and caveats: The quantity of clinical and demographic metadata differed by source and by participant and was supplied without curation.

The immunoSEQ Assay, a bias-controlled multiplex PCR, was used to amplify TCRbeta CDR3 regions from genomic DNA. As for the original processing: The number of nucleated cells in each sample was estimated by amplification of reference gene primers within the assay. To quantify the absolute abundance of each unique TCRbeta CDR3 rearrangement, sequence reads were collapsed and filtered. For each sample, productive Simpson clonality was calculated by taking the square root of Simpson's diversity index across productive rearrangements. As stored in TCRdb, this immuneACCESS dataset retains in-frame rearrangements with V and J assigned. A fraction of the clones does not appear; measured against another copy, unresolved V genes explain less than half of the discrepancy, and the remainder lacks a known reason. That table supplies the V and J calls and clone size; D and trimming were determined from the DNA. The sample data list 150,000 to 200,000 clones, and roughly nine tenths of these were observed just once. The leading ten clones occupy less than 3% of the sample.

The collaborating institutions used their own protocols to collect whole blood in K2EDTA tubes. Collaborator samples were shipped for TCRbeta analysis as frozen whole blood, isolated PBMCs, or DNA extracted from either sample type. CDR1 and CDR2 (LGHNA, YNFKEQ) derive from the germline V gene. The CDR3, from cysteine to phenylalanine, totals 16 residues. The entry retains the CDR3 DNA only, 48 bases that are in frame from base 1. The junction carries 15 bases between V and J, which are trimmed by 4 bases and 2 bases respectively. This TCR was sampled from a woman between 25 and 40 years old with active or convalescent COVID-19. The specimen sequenced was peripheral blood. The chain is encoded by TRBV4-2 joined to TRBJ1-5, with the D segment identity uncertain. The CDR3 region: CASSPPGVDGNQPQHF. The DNA is TGTGCCAGCAGCCCCCCCGGGGTGGACGGCAATCAGCCCCAGCATTTT.